This entry describes one T cell receptor beta chain. The same CDR3 also results from other DNA sequences found in this sample. Germline V gene sequence: CDR1 SGHRS, CDR2 YFSETQ. The V segment lost 0 bases and the J segment 4 bases; nucleotides outside the gene matches: 1. CDR3 size: 14 residues. The data stem from a study of technical replicates of blood from four donors. The repertoire was sequenced with immunoSEQ multiplex PCR; TCRdb's copy has only in-frame clones and lacks some. The sample holds 85,000 to 100,000 clones, around 95% seen once. This receptor was obtained from a human donor in good health. Sequenced material: T cells isolated from PBMCs. V and J are TRBV5-1 and TRBJ1-1; TRBD1 matches 9 bases. The CDR3 nucleotides read TGCGCCAGCAGCTTGGGACAGGGGGGCACTGAAGCTTTCTTT. Translating gives CASSLGQGGTEAFF.